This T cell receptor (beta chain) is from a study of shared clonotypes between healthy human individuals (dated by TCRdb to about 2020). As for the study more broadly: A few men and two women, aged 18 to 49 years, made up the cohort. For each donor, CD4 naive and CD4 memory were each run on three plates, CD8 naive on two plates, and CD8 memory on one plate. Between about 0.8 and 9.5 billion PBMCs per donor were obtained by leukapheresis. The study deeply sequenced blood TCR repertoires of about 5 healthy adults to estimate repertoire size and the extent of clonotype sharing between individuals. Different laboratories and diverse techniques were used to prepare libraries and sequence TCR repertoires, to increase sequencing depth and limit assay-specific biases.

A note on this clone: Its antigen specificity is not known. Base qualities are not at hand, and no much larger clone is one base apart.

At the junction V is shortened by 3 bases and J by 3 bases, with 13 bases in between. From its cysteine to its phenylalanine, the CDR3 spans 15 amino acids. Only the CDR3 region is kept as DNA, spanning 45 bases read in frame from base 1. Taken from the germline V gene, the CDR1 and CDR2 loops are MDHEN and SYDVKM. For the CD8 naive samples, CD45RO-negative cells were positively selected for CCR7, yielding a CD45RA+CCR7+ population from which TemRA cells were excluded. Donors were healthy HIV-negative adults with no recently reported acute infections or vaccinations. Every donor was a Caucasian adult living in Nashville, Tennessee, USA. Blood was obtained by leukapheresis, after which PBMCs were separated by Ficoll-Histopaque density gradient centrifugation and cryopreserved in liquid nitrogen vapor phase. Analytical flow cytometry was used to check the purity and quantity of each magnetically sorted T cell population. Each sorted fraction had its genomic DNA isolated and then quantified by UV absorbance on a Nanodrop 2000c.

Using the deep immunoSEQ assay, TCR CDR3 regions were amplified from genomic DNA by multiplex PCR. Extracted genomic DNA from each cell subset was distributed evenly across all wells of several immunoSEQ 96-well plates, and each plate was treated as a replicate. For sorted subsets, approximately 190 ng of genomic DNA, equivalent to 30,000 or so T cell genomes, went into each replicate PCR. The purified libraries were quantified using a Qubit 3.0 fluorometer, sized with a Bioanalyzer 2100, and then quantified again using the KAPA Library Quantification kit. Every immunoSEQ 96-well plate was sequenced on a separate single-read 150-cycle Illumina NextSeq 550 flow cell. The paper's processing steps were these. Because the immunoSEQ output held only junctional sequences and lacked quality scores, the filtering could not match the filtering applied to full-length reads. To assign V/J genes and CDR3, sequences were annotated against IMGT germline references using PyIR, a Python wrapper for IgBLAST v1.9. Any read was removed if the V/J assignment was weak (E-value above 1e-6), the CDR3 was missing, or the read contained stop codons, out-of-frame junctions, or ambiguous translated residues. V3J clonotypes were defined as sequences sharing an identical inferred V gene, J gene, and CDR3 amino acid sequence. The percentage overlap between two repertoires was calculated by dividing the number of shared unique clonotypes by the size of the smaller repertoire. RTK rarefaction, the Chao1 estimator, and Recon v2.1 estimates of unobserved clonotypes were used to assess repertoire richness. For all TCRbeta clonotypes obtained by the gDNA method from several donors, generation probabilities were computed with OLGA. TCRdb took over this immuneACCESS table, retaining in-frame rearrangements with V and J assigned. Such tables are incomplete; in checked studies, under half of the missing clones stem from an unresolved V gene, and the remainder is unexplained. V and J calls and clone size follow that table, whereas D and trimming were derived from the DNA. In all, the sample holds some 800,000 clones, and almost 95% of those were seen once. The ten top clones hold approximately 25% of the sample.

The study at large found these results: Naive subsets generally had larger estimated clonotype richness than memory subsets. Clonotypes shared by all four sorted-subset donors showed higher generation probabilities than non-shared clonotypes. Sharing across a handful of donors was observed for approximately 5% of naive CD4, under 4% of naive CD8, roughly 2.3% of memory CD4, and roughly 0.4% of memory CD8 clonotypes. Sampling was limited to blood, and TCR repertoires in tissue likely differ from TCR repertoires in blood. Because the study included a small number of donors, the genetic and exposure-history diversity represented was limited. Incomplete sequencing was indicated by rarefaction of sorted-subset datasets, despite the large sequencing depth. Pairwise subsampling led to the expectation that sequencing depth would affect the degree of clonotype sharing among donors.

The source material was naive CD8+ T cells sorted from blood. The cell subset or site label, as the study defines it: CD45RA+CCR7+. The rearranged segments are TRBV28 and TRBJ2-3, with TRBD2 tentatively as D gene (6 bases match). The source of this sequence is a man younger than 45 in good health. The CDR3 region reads CASSFLEGWTDTQYF. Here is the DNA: TGTGCCAGCAGTTTTTTGGAGGGTTGGACAGATACGCAGTATTTT.